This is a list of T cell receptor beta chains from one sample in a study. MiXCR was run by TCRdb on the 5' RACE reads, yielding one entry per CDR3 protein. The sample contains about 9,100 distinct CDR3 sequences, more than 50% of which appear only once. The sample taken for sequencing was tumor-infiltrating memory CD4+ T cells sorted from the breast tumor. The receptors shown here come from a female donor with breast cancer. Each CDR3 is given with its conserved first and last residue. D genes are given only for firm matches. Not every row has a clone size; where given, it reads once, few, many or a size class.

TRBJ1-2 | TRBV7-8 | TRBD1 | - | CASSLPTGGTYGYTF | TGTGCCAGCAGCCTCCCGACAGGGGGTACCTATGGCTACACCTTC
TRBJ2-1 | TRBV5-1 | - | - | CASSLGGASYNEQFF | TGCGCCAGCAGCTTAGGGGGGGCATCCTACAATGAGCAGTTCTTC
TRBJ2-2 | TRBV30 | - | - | CAWSAPGELFF | TGTGCCTGGAGTGCCCCCGGGGAGCTGTTTTTT
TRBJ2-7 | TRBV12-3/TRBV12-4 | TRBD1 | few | CASSLVLWGQGNYEQYF | TGTGCCAGCAGTTTAGTGCTGTGGGGACAGGGCAATTACGAGCAGTACTTC
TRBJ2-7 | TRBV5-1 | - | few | CASTPGEVYEQYF | TGCGCCAGCACCCCGGGGGAGGTCTACGAGCAGTACTTC
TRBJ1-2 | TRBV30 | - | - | CAWIGQPNYGYTF | TGTGCCTGGATAGGGCAGCCTAACTATGGCTACACCTTC
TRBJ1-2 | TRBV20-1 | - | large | CRPDGTLINYGYTF | TGCAGACCGGACGGGACCCTAATTAACTATGGCTACACCTTC
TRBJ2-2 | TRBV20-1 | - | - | CSASGASFSGELFF | TGCAGTGCTAGTGGGGCTTCTTTTTCCGGGGAGCTGTTTTTT
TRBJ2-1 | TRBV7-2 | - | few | CASSLSYGPNEQFF | TGTGCCAGCAGCTTGAGTTATGGTCCGAATGAGCAGTTCTTC
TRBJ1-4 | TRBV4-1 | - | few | CASGGAYEKLFF | TGCGCCAGCGGCGGGGCCTATGAAAAACTGTTTTTT
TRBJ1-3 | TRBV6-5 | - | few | CASSSLQGSGNTIYF | TGTGCCAGCAGTTCCCTACAGGGCTCTGGAAACACCATATATTTT
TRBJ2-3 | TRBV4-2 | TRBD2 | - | CASSQVGGLAGDTQYF | TGTGCCAGCAGCCAAGTGGGGGGACTAGCAGGGGATACGCAGTATTTT
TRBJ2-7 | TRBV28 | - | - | CASSPFGGYFRYEQYF | TGTGCCAGCAGTCCCTTTGGTGGTTATTTTCGCTACGAGCAGTACTTC
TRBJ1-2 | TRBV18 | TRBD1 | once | CASSTSQTGDTGYTF | TGTGCCAGCTCAACTTCCCAAACAGGGGATACTGGCTACACCTTC
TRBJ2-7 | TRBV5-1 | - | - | CASSLAVFTGPSYEQYF | TGCGCCAGCAGCTTGGCCGTTTTTACAGGACCCTCCTACGAGCAGTACTTC
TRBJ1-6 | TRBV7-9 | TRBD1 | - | CASSSLQGGNSPLHF | TGTGCCAGCAGCTCCCTACAGGGGGGGAATTCACCCCTCCACTTT
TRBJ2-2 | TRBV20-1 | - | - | CSARDTAGDTGELFF | TGCAGTGCTAGAGATACAGCAGGGGACACCGGGGAGCTGTTTTTT
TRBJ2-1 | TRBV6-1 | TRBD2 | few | CASSFLAGDNEQFF | TGTGCCAGCAGTTTTTTAGCGGGGGACAATGAGCAGTTCTTC
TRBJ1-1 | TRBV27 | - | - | CASSLLPRNTEAFF | TGTGCCAGCAGTTTATTACCGAGAAACACTGAAGCTTTCTTT
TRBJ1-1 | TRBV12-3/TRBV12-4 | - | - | CASSLLGVGTEAFF | TGTGCCAGCAGTTTACTGGGGGTCGGCACTGAAGCTTTCTTT
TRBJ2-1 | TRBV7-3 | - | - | CASSDSGLYNEQFF | TGTGCCAGCAGCGATAGCGGACTCTACAATGAGCAGTTCTTC
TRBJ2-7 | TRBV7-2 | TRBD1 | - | CASSTQIGGYVHYEQYF | TGTGCCAGCAGCACCCAAATAGGGGGCTATGTGCACTACGAGCAGTACTTC
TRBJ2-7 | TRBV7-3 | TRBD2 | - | CASSYRGGEQYF | TGTGCCAGCAGCTACCGCGGGGGGGAGCAGTACTTC
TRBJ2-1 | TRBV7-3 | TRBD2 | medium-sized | CASSSLAGGTNEQFF | TGTGCCAGCAGCTCCCTAGCGGGAGGGACAAATGAGCAGTTCTTC
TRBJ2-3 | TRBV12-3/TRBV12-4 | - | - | CASTQVRERADTQYF | TGTGCCAGCACCCAAGTAAGGGAAAGAGCAGATACGCAGTATTTT
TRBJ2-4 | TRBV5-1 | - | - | CASSLTLGLAKNIQYF | TGCGCCAGCAGCCTGACCCTAGGACTAGCCAAAAACATTCAGTACTTC
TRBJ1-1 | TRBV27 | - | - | CASSLRQGLTEAFF | TGTGCCAGCAGTTTGCGCCAGGGTCTGACTGAAGCTTTCTTT
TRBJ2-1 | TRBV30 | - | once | CAHSGQANNEQFF | TGTGCCCATTCCGGTCAGGCCAACAATGAGCAGTTCTTC
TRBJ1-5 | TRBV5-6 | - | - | CASPKNGERQPQHF | TGTGCCAGCCCTAAAAACGGGGAAAGGCAGCCCCAGCATTTT
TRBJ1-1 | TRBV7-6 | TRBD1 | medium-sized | CASSPTGTALTGAFF | TGTGCCAGCAGCCCGACCGGGACAGCATTAACAGGAGCTTTCTTT
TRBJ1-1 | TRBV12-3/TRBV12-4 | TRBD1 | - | CASSLTGRYTEAFF | TGTGCCAGCAGTTTGACAGGGAGGTACACTGAAGCTTTCTTT
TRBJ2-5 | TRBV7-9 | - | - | CASSPLGATETQYF | TGTGCCAGCAGCCCCTTGGGTGCGACCGAGACCCAGTACTTC
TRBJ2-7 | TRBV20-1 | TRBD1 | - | CSAYRDRVSYEQYF | TGCAGTGCTTACCGGGACAGGGTTTCCTACGAGCAGTACTTC
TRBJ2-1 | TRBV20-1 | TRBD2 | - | CSAGQRVSRLAPLWTNEQFF | TGCAGTGCTGGTCAGCGGGTTTCGAGACTAGCTCCATTGTGGACCAATGAGCAGTTCTTC
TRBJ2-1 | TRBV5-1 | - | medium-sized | CASSTSREQFF | TGCGCCAGCTCAACTAGCCGTGAGCAGTTCTTC